The 12 T cell receptor beta chains given below trace back to one sample, sequenced in a study of beta chain features in type 1 diabetes. Sequencing targeted expressed TCRB transcripts, as all isolated RNA had been reverse transcribed. TCRdb's table, derived via immunoSEQ multiplex PCR, lists solely in-frame clones and lacks some. The sample lists roughly 130,000 clones, roughly a tenth occurring once. The sequenced sample consisted of central memory CD4+ T cells from blood. The source is a man aged 18 to 29 in good health.

The chain links TRBV19 to TRBJ2-3; the D gene is possibly TRBD1 (6 bases). The germline V gene encodes CDR1 LNHDA and CDR2 SQIVND (reference sequence). The CDR3 extends over 15 amino acids. V gave up 5 bases and J gave up 4 bases, with 16 bases separating them. The CDR3 spells CASSLQGYLSDTQYF. The CDR3 nucleotides are TGTGCCAGTAGTCTGCAGGGGTATCTATCAGATACGCAGTATTTT.

V and J are TRBV29-1 and TRBJ1-1; D is possibly TRBD1 (5 bases). CDR3 length: 11 residues. The germline V gene encodes CDR1 SQVTM and CDR2 ANQGSEA. V lost 3 bases to trimming and J lost 6 bases, with 8 bases between them. The CDR3 DNA follows: TGCAGCGTTGATAAGGGGTCTGAAGCTTTCTTT. Residues: CSVDKGSEAFF.

The V and J genes are TRBV4-3 and TRBJ2-5, with TRBD1 identical over 11 bases. The germline V gene has CDR1 LGHNA and CDR2 YSLEER. Trimming cost V 3 bases and J 4 bases; bases outside gene matches: 4. The CDR3 covers 15 residues. The CDR3 nucleotides read TGCGCCAGCAGCCAGGACAGGGGGCGCGGAGAGACCCAGTACTTC. Protein: CASSQDRGRGETQYF.

V and J are TRBV7-9 and TRBJ1-1; TRBD1 matches at 8 bases. The trim removed 6 bases at V and 2 bases at J, leaving 8 bases unmatched. Germline CDR1 and CDR2: SEHNR and FQNEAQ (reference sequence). The CDR3 has 15 amino acids. CDR3 sequence reads: CASRSDRGVNTEAFF. CDR3 nucleotides: TGTGCCAGCAGATCAGACAGGGGCGTCAACACTGAAGCTTTCTTT.

The chain's CDR3 is CASSHGLADTGELFF. Written as DNA, the CDR3 is TGTGCCAGCAGCCACGGACTAGCGGACACCGGGGAGCTGTTTTTT. The chain carries TRBV7-8 and TRBJ2-2; TRBD2 aligns across 10 bases. V lost 5 bases to trimming and J lost 3 bases; unmatched junction nucleotides: 3. The V gene's germline CDR1 is SGHVS and CDR2 FQNEAQ. This CDR3 spans 15 amino acids.

This chain uses TRBV4-2 with TRBJ2-3; D ambiguous. The CDR3 contains 17 residues. Germline-derived CDR1 and CDR2 are LGHNA and YNFKEQ. V was trimmed by 1 base and J by 1 base, leaving 15 bases between them. The DNA for the CDR3 is TGTGCCAGCAGCCAAGCACGAGGCGGCGAGGGCACAGATACGCAGTATTTT. It yields the protein CASSQARGGEGTDTQYF.

This clone has a handful of counts. The V gene is TRBV4-1, the J gene TRBJ1-4; D might be TRBD1 (6 bases). This CDR3 is built from 14 residues. V lost 6 bases, J lost 5 bases, and 13 bases lay in between. Germline assignment: CDR1 MGHRA and CDR2 YSYEKL. The CDR3 here is CASREGQLNEKLFF. CDR3 DNA sequence: TGCGCCAGCAGAGAAGGACAGTTGAATGAAAAACTGTTTTTT.

The chain couples TRBV7-6 to TRBJ2-1; 9 bases are a match to TRBD1. Per the germline V gene, CDR1 is SGHVS and CDR2 is FNYEAQ. The CDR3 sequence is 16 residues long. The trim removed 5 bases at V and 2 bases at J, leaving 7 bases unmatched. The CDR3 sequence: CASSLKTGGTYNEQFF. The CDR3, as DNA: TGTGCCAGCAGCCTGAAAACAGGGGGCACCTACAATGAGCAGTTCTTC.

This chain links TRBV2 with TRBJ2-5, with D uncertain. The CDR3 extends over 13 amino acids. Trimming stripped 6 bases from V and 1 base from J, with 9 bases between. The germline V gene encodes CDR1 SNHLY and CDR2 FYNNEI. The CDR3 coding sequence is TGTGCCAGCAGCCCGGGTCCCCAAGAGACCCAGTACTTC. Its translation: CASSPGPQETQYF.

This clone appeared once. This chain uses TRBV7-8 with TRBJ2-7; 9 positions agree with TRBD2. CDR1 is SGHVS and CDR2 is FQNEAQ in the germline V gene. The CDR3 extends over 16 amino acids. Unmatched junction bases numbered 5, after V lost 2 bases and J lost 0 bases. This CDR3 is CASSLRGGALSYEQYF. For the CDR3, the DNA is TGTGCCAGCAGCTTACGCGGGGGGGCCCTCTCCTACGAGCAGTACTTC. Drawing the rest from reference TRBV7-8 and TRBJ2-7, the complete variable domain is GAGVSQSPRYKVAKRGQDVALRCDPISGHVSLFWYQQALGQGPEFLTYFQNEAQLDKSGLPSDRFFAERPEGSVSTLKIQRTQQEDSAVYLCASSLRGGALSYEQYFGPGTRLTVT.

J is TRBJ2-1 and V is TRBV6-1; TRBD1 might be the D (6 bases). The V end lost 5 bases, the J end lost 0 bases, and 11 bases lay between the germline ends. Germline V gene sequence: CDR1 MNHNS, CDR2 SASEGT. The length of the CDR3 is 15 residues. Here the CDR3 DNA reads TGTGCCAGCAGTAGGAAGGACAGCTCCTACAATGAGCAGTTCTTC. Residues: CASSRKDSSYNEQFF.

The chain has TRBV30 and TRBJ1-2; TRBD1 is a possible D gene (5 bases). The V end was cut by 5 bases, the J end by 5 bases, with 9 bases between. This CDR3 has 11 amino acids. The V gene's germline CDR1 is GTSNPN and CDR2 SVGIG (reference sequence). CDR3 region: CAWQGGYGYTF. The CDR3 coding sequence is TGTGCCTGGCAGGGAGGGTATGGCTACACCTTC.